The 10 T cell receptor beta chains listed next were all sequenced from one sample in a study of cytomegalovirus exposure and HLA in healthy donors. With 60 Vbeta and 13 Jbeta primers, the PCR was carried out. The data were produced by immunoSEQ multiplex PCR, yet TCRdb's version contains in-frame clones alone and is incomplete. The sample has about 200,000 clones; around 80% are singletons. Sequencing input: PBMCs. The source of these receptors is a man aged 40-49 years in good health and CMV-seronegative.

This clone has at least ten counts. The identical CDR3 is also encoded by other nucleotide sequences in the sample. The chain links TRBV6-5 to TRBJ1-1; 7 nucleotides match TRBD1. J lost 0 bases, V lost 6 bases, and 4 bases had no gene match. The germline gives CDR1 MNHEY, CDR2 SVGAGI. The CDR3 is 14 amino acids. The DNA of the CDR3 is TGTGCCAGCAGGAAACAGGGGATGAACACTGAAGCTTTCTTT. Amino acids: CASRKQGMNTEAFF.

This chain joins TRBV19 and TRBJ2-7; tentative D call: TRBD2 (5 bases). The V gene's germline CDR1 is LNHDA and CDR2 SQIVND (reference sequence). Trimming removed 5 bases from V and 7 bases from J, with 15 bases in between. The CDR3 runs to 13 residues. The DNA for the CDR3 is TGTGCCAGTAGTGTCGGACGGGGAAGGGAGCAGTACTTC. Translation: CASSVGRGREQYF.

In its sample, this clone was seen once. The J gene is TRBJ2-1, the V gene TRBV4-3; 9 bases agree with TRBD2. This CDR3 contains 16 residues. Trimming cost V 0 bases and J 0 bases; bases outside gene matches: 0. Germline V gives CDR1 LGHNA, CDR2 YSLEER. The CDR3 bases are TGCGCCAGCAGCCAAGAAGCGGGGGGCTCCTACAATGAGCAGTTCTTC. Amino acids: CASSQEAGGSYNEQFF.

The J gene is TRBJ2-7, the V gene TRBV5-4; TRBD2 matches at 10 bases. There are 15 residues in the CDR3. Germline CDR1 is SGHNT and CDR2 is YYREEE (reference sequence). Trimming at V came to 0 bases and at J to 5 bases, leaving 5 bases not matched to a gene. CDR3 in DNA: TGTGCCAGCAGCTTGGTAGGGACTAGCGACCACGAGCAGTACTTC. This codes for CASSLVGTSDHEQYF.

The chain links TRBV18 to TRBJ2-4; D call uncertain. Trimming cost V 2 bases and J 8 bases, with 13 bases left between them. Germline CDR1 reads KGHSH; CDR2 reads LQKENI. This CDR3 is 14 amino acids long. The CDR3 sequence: CASSPFPPRDIQYF. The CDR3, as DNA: TGTGCCAGCTCACCATTTCCCCCTCGGGACATTCAGTACTTC.

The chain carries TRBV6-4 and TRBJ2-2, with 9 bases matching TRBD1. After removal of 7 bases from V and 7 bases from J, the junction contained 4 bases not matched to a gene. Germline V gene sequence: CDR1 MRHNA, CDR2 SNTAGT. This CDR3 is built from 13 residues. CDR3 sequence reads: CASKQGAYGELFF. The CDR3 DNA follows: TGTGCCAGCAAACAGGGGGCGTACGGGGAGCTGTTTTTT.

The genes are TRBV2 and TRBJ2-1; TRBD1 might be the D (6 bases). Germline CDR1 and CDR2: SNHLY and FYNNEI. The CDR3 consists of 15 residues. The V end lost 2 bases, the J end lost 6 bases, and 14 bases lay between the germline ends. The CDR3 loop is CASSERAGVLNEQFF. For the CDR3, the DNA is TGTGCCAGCAGTGAAAGGGCAGGGGTCCTCAATGAGCAGTTCTTC.

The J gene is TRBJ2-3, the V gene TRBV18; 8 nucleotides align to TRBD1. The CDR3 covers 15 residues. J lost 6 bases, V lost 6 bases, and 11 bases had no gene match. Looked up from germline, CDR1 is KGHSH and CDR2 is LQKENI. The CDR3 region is CASSGQDNQKDTQYF. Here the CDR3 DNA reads TGTGCCAGCTCGGGACAGGACAATCAGAAGGATACGCAGTATTTT.

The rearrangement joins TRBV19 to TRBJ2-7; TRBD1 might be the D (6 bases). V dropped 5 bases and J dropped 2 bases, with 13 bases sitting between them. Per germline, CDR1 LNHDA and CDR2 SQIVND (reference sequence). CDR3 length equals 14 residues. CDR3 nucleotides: TGTGCCAGTAGTCCCCGGACAGTGGCCTACGAGCAGTACTTC. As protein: CASSPRTVAYEQYF.

CDR3 residues: CASSGGTNYEQYF. Here the CDR3 DNA reads TGTGCCAGCAGCGGTGGGACAAACTACGAGCAGTACTTC. The chain employs TRBV5-6 and TRBJ2-7; TRBD1 is a possible D gene (6 bases). From germline, CDR1 is SGHDT and CDR2 YYEEEE. The CDR3 is 13 residues long. V was shortened by 4 bases and J by 3 bases, with 11 bases between the two germline ends. Using reference TRBV5-6 and TRBJ2-7 for the parts outside the CDR3, the full variable domain is DAGVTQSPTHLIKTRGQQVTLRCSPKSGHDTVSWYQQALGQGPQFIFQYYEEEERQRGNFPDRFSGHQFPNYSSELNVNALLLGDSALYLCASSGGTNYEQYFGPGTRLTVT.